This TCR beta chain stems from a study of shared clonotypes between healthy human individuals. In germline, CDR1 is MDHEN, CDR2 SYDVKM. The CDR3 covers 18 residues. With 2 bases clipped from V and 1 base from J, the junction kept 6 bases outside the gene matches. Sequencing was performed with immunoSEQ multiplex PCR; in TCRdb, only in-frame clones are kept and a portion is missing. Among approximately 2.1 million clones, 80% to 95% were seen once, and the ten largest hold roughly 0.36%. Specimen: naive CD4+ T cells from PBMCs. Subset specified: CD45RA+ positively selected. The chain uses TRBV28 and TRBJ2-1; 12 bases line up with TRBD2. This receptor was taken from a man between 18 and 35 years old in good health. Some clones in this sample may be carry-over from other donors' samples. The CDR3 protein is CASSLIASGRGSYNEQFF. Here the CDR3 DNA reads TGTGCCAGCAGTTTAATAGCTAGCGGGAGGGGGTCCTACAATGAGCAGTTCTTC.